A selection of T cell receptor beta chains follows, all from one sample in a study of blood T cells in healthy people across ages. Each CDR3 protein gets one entry after TCRdb re-called the 5' RACE reads with MiXCR. Here the sample spans some 1.5 million distinct CDR3 sequences, around 40% being singletons. Sample: blood. The origin of the receptors is a young woman in good health. CDR3s include the opening cysteine and the closing phenylalanine or tryptophan. A D gene is named only where the DNA matches it firmly. Only part of the rows carry a size: once, few, many, or a class if the clone is expanded.

j_call d_call clone_size v_call cdr3_aa cdr3_nt
TRBJ2-7 TRBD1 - TRBV7-2 CASSILPGQSSLDYEQYF TGTGCCAGCAGCATCCTTCCGGGACAGAGCTCCCTGGACTACGAGCAGTACTTC
TRBJ2-3 - - TRBV7-2 CASSPWADTQYF TGTGCCAGCTCCCCCTGGGCAGATACGCAGTATTTT
TRBJ1-4 - - TRBV25-1 CASSGVQRRNEKLFF TGTGCCAGCAGTGGGGTACAGAGACGTAATGAAAAACTGTTTTTT
TRBJ2-2 - few TRBV3-1 CASSLIAATGELFF TGTGCCAGCAGCTTGATAGCGGCGACCGGGGAGCTGTTTTTT
TRBJ2-7 - - TRBV11-2 CASSLVGSRSYEQYF TGTGCCAGCAGCTTAGTGGGTAGCCGCTCCTACGAGCAGTACTTC
TRBJ2-3 TRBD2 - TRBV11-3 CASSLGDYITDTQYF TGTGCCAGCAGCCTCGGGGACTACATCACAGATACGCAGTATTTT
TRBJ2-1 - - TRBV20-1 CSARDPDWSRNEQFF TGCAGTGCTAGAGATCCCGACTGGAGTAGGAATGAGCAGTTCTTC
TRBJ1-2 TRBD1 - TRBV23-1 CASSHPHRGRHEGYTF TGCGCCAGCAGTCACCCCCACAGGGGGCGGCATGAGGGCTACACCTTC
TRBJ1-1 - - TRBV13 CASREGFRGTEAFF TGTGCCAGCAGGGAGGGGTTCCGGGGCACTGAAGCTTTCTTT
TRBJ2-3 - - TRBV27 CASSLGGDAQYF TGTGCCAGCAGTTTAGGGGGAGATGCGCAGTATTTT
TRBJ2-7 - - TRBV7-2 CASSLGRRGLGYEQYF TGTGCCAGCAGCTTAGGACGGCGGGGCCTCGGTTACGAGCAGTACTTC
TRBJ1-2 - - TRBV29-1 CSVGVGYGYTF TGCAGCGTTGGGGTAGGCTATGGCTACACCTTC
TRBJ1-2 - - TRBV5-6 CASSLGGVVYGYTF TGTGCCAGCAGCTTGGGGGGCGTAGTCTATGGCTACACCTTC
TRBJ2-1 TRBD2 few TRBV6-5 CASTPAGSYNEQFF TGTGCCAGCACCCCAGCGGGATCCTACAATGAGCAGTTCTTC
TRBJ1-1 - few TRBV27 CASSPLGTNTEAFF TGTGCCAGCAGTCCTCTAGGGACAAACACTGAAGCTTTCTTT
TRBJ2-5 TRBD2 - TRBV27 CASSSILAGAETQYF TGTGCCAGCAGTTCCATACTAGCGGGAGCTGAGACCCAGTACTTC
TRBJ1-5 - - TRBV27 CASSLSPKAHF TGTGCCAGCAGTTTATCCCCTAAAGCGCATTTT
TRBJ2-1 TRBD1 few TRBV5-1 CASSSGQGANEQFF TGCGCCAGCAGCTCGGGACAGGGGGCCAATGAGCAGTTCTTC
TRBJ2-1 - few TRBV6-2/TRBV6-3 CASSSTSSLHEQFF TGTGCCAGCAGTTCCACTAGCTCTCTCCATGAGCAGTTCTTC
TRBJ2-7 - - TRBV28 CASRTRDFPAYEQYF TGTGCCAGCAGGACGAGGGATTTTCCCGCCTACGAGCAGTACTTC
TRBJ1-6 TRBD1 - TRBV2 CASSWTRDRNSPLHF TGTGCCAGCAGTTGGACCCGGGACAGGAATTCACCCCTCCACTTT
TRBJ1-5 - - TRBV20-1 CSASPAGSNQPQHF TGCAGTGCTAGCCCCGCGGGGAGCAATCAGCCCCAGCATTTT
TRBJ1-2 - - TRBV5-1 CASSRETGTNYGYTF TGCGCCAGCAGCCGTGAAACAGGGACGAACTATGGCTACACCTTC
TRBJ2-1 - - TRBV28 CATTFSVGGYNEQFF TGTGCCACCACTTTTTCAGTGGGCGGATACAATGAGCAGTTCTTC
TRBJ2-3 - - TRBV10-1 CASSEVTPTNTRYF TGCGCCAGCAGTGAGGTCACTCCAACGAATACGCGGTATTTT
TRBJ2-5 - - TRBV27 CASNLRDGETQYF TGTGCCAGCAACCTCCGGGACGGAGAGACCCAGTACTTC
TRBJ2-1 - - TRBV7-8 CASSWVTGNEQFF TGTGCCAGCAGCTGGGTGACGGGCAATGAGCAGTTCTTC
TRBJ2-1 - - TRBV14 CASSQAVGGTKQFF TGTGCCAGCAGCCAAGCTGTTGGAGGGACAAAGCAGTTCTTC
TRBJ2-7 - - TRBV6-2/TRBV6-3 CASSYFARQYF TGTGCCAGCAGTTACTTCGCCCGGCAGTACTTC
TRBJ2-7 - few TRBV4-1 CASSQGTQDSYEQYF TGCGCCAGCAGCCAAGGGACCCAAGACAGCTACGAGCAGTACTTC
TRBJ1-2 - - TRBV12-3/TRBV12-4 CASRGIQGYGYTF TGTGCCAGTCGGGGAATTCAGGGATATGGCTACACCTTC
TRBJ1-5 TRBD1 - TRBV6-1 CASSVRGDRGQPQHF TGTGCCAGCAGTGTTCGGGGCGACAGGGGTCAGCCCCAGCATTTT
TRBJ2-1 - few TRBV6-2/TRBV6-3 CASSYSNGPREQFF TGTGCCAGCAGTTACTCGAATGGCCCTCGCGAGCAGTTCTTC
TRBJ2-2 TRBD2 - TRBV30 CAFHLRAGDTGELFF TGTGCCTTCCATCTTCGCGCGGGAGACACCGGGGAGCTGTTTTTT
TRBJ1-1 TRBD1 few TRBV3-1 CASSQWDRRNTEAFF TGTGCCAGCAGCCAATGGGACAGGCGAAACACTGAAGCTTTCTTT
TRBJ2-3 TRBD2 few TRBV6-6 CASIPAGRGTDTQYF TGTGCCAGCATCCCAGCGGGGAGGGGCACAGATACGCAGTATTTT
TRBJ2-7 - - TRBV19 CASTTRVGASYEQYF TGTGCCAGTACCACTAGGGTAGGGGCCTCCTACGAGCAGTACTTC
TRBJ2-7 TRBD2 - TRBV6-4 CASSALTSGPNNEQYF TGTGCCAGCAGTGCCCTGACTAGCGGGCCGAACAATGAGCAGTACTTC
TRBJ2-5 - - TRBV7-9 CASSSSRSEQYF TGTGCCAGCAGCTCCTCCCGTAGTGAGCAGTACTTC
TRBJ1-5 - - TRBV3-1 CASSQGAGDNQPQHF TGTGCCAGCAGCCAAGGGGCAGGGGATAATCAGCCCCAGCATTTT
TRBJ1-4 - - TRBV3-1 CASSQQGYGEKLFF TGTGCCAGCAGCCAGCAGGGGTATGGTGAAAAACTGTTTTTT
TRBJ2-1 - - TRBV12-3/TRBV12-4 CASRSGSGGNNEQFF TGTGCCAGCAGGTCGGGATCGGGCGGAAACAATGAGCAGTTCTTC
TRBJ1-1 TRBD1 - TRBV5-1 CASSLPTGGLNTEAFF TGCGCCAGCAGCTTGCCTACAGGGGGCCTGAACACTGAAGCTTTCTTT
TRBJ1-2 - - TRBV4-3 CASSATPVGGDYTF TGCGCCAGCAGCGCCACTCCAGTCGGTGGTGACTACACCTTC
TRBJ1-2 TRBD1 many TRBV2 CASATGGTGGYTF TGTGCCAGCGCTACAGGGGGCACCGGTGGCTACACCTTC
TRBJ2-1 TRBD2 - TRBV4-1 CASNQSTSGGYYEQFF TGCGCCAGCAACCAGTCGACTAGCGGGGGGTACTACGAGCAGTTCTTC
TRBJ2-7 - - TRBV7-2 CASSLPVSSYEQYF TGTGCCAGCAGCTTACCAGTCAGTTCCTACGAGCAGTACTTC
TRBJ2-3 - - TRBV7-9 CASSRVLGGTDTQYF TGTGCCAGCAGCCGCGTCCTGGGGGGCACAGATACGCAGTATTTT